Below are 27 T cell receptor beta chains sequenced from a single sample in a study of T cells in Graves' hyperthyroidism and ophthalmopathy. RNA transcripts served as the template for amplifying TCR beta CDR3 regions. Carried out on the TCR CDR3, a first-round RT-PCR used the HTBI primer set. TCRdb independently ran MiXCR on the multiplex PCR reads; one entry per CDR3 protein. The table lists about 600,000 distinct CDR3 sequences, over 12% of them singletons. Sequences were obtained from blood. Every receptor here comes from a woman aged 18-35 years with Graves' ophthalmopathy.

This clonotype occurred many times. The chain uses TRBV5-1 and TRBJ2-3; 7 bases line up with TRBD1. V was clipped by 0 bases and J by 3 bases; unmatched bases: 4. Germline V gene data show CDR1 as SGHRS and CDR2 as YFSETQ. The CDR3 is 15 residues long. The CDR3 DNA reads TGCGCCAGCAGCTTGGGTCAGGGGGAGACAGATACGCAGTATTTT. Its translation is CASSLGQGETDTQYF.

The sample holds many counts of this clonotype. The V gene is TRBV28, the J gene TRBJ2-1; TRBD1 matches 8 bases. The germline gives CDR1 MDHEN, CDR2 SYDVKM. The CDR3 runs 16 residues. The junction had 13 bases not matched to a gene; V was cut back by 9 bases and J by 3 bases. CDR3 in DNA: TGTGCCAGTCATTACCAGGGGGCCCTGGGCTACAATGAGCAGTTCTTC. Translation gives CASHYQGALGYNEQFF.

V gene TRBV20-1 combines with J gene TRBJ2-1; D may match TRBD1 or TRBD2 (5 bases each). This CDR3 is 15 amino acids long. CDR1 is DFQATT, CDR2 SNEGSKA, per germline (reference sequence). Trimming shortened V by 2 bases and J by 9 bases, and 20 bases separated the two germline ends. Here the CDR3 DNA reads TGCAGTGCTAGAATCCCGGGACCACCCTACGGTGAGCAGTTCTTC. It specifies CSARIPGPPYGEQFF.

This clonotype was seen at least ten times. V is TRBV6-5 and J is TRBJ2-1; maybe TRBD2 (5 bases). CDR1 and CDR2 (germline): MNHEY, SVGAGI. V lost 0 bases, J lost 0 bases, and 12 bases lay in between. This CDR3 region has 17 residues. The CDR3 here is CASSYSIAPSSYNEQFF. CDR3 nucleotides: TGTGCCAGCAGTTACTCGATAGCGCCGAGCTCCTACAATGAGCAGTTCTTC.

This clonotype was recorded many times. The chain joins TRBV6-2 or TRBV6-3 to TRBJ2-3; 12 positions match TRBD2. V lost 2 bases, J lost 4 bases, and 10 bases stayed unmatched. The CDR3 is made up of 18 amino acids. Germline CDR1 MNHEY, CDR2 SVGEGT. The CDR3 DNA is TGTGCCAGCAGTTACCGGACTAGCGGGACCACCTTGTCAGATACGCAGTATTTT. Protein product: CASSYRTSGTTLSDTQYF.

In this sample, this clonotype turned up many times. This chain links TRBV20-1 with TRBJ2-1; 7 nucleotides align to TRBD1. Germline trimming cut 6 bases from V and 9 bases from J; bases unmatched to any gene: 11. This CDR3 is 13 amino acids long. Germline CDR1 reads DFQATT; CDR2 reads SNEGSKA (reference sequence). CDR3 sequence reads: CSARREGAGEQFF. CDR3 coding DNA: TGCAGTGCCCGACGTGAGGGGGCAGGTGAGCAGTTCTTC.

J is TRBJ1-2 and V is TRBV29-1; weak D call: TRBD1 (6 bases). Germline V gives CDR1 SQVTM, CDR2 ANQGSEA. The CDR3 is 17 amino acids. Trimming cost V 0 bases and J 3 bases, with 20 bases left between them. CDR3: CSVEDKTATGGDYGYTF. The CDR3 nucleotides are TGCAGCGTTGAAGATAAAACCGCGACAGGCGGGGACTATGGCTACACCTTC.

This clonotype was seen a handful of times. The chain is built from TRBV10-3 and TRBJ2-3; D remains unclear. The V end was cut by 2 bases, the J end by 7 bases, with 7 bases between. Germline V gene lookup returns CDR1 ENHRY and CDR2 SYGVKD. The CDR3 is 12 residues long. In nucleotides, the CDR3 is TGTGCCATCAGTGAGGGGCTGAATACGCAGTATTTT. As protein: CAISEGLNTQYF.

This clonotype was seen ten or more times. The chain uses TRBV15 and TRBJ1-1; the D is unclear. Germline CDR1 is LNHNV and CDR2 is YYDKDF (reference sequence). The CDR3 covers 16 residues. Trimming cost V 1 base and J 1 base, with 13 bases left between them. In DNA form, the CDR3 reads TGTGCCACCAGCAGAGCTAGACCTTATGCGAACACTGAAGCTTTCTTT. Amino acids: CATSRARPYANTEAFF.

This clonotype was found many times. The CDR3 sequence is CASSSSIGEKQPQHF. CDR3 bases: TGTGCCAGCAGTAGCTCTATTGGGGAGAAGCAGCCCCAGCATTTT. The chain is built from TRBV28 and TRBJ1-5; D unclear. Trimming stripped 5 bases from V and 7 bases from J, with 18 bases between. The length of the CDR3 is 15 residues. The germline gives CDR1 MDHEN, CDR2 SYDVKM.

The chain joins TRBV7-3 to TRBJ2-5; 8 bases line up with TRBD2. Germline-derived CDR1 and CDR2 are SGHTA and FQGTGA. The CDR3 extends over 16 amino acids. V trimming: 4 bases; J trimming: 4 bases; junction bases outside the gene matches: 11. The CDR3 is CASSSGGRELRETQYF. CDR3 nucleotide sequence: TGTGCCAGCAGCTCGGGGGGGCGGGAGTTGAGAGAGACCCAGTACTTC. The full variable domain, its missing parts supplied by reference TRBV7-3 and TRBJ2-5, is GAGVSQTPSNKVTEKGKYVELRCDPISGHTALYWYRQSLGQGPEFLIYFQGTGAADDSGLPNDRFFAVRPEGSVSTLKIQRTERGDSAVYLCASSSGGRELRETQYFGPGTRLLVL.

V is TRBV7-6 and J is TRBJ1-1; D gene ambiguous. Trimming pared 2 bases from V and 1 base from J, leaving 23 bases between. CDR1 and CDR2 from the germline V gene are SGHVS and FNYEAQ. The CDR3 has 19 amino acids. CDR3 loop: CASSLHRGSPGRGNTEAFF. The CDR3 region has the DNA TGTGCCAGCAGCTTACACCGCGGGTCGCCAGGCCGGGGGAACACTGAAGCTTTCTTT.

This clonotype was recorded at least ten times. The J gene is TRBJ1-1, the V gene TRBV28; weak D call: TRBD1 (5 bases). The length of the CDR3 is 14 residues. The V end was cut by 6 bases, the J end by 3 bases, with 14 bases between. Germline CDR1 and CDR2: MDHEN and SYDVKM. CDR3 sequence reads: CASSSGQGHTEAFF. The CDR3 DNA reads as TGTGCCAGCAGCTCGGGGCAGGGCCACACTGAAGCTTTCTTT.

This clonotype was seen only a few times. Possible read error: a much larger clone is one base away. This chain uses TRBV7-2 with TRBJ2-1; no clear D gene. This CDR3 region has 13 residues. Trimming removed 5 bases at V and 9 bases at J, with 14 bases between. The V gene's germline CDR1 is SGHTA and CDR2 FQGNSA. The CDR3 spells CASSLRRAGEQFF. The CDR3 region has the DNA TGTGCCAGCAGCCTTCGCCGGGCCGGTGAGCAGTTCTTC. Filled out from reference TRBV7-2 and TRBJ2-1, the complete variable domain reads GAGVSQSPSNKVTEKGKDVELRCDPISGHTALYWYRQSLGQGLEFLIYFQGNSAPDKSGLPSDRFSAERTGGSVSTLTIQRTQQEDSAVYLCASSLRRAGEQFFGPGTRLTVL.

For this clonotype: Given the absence of the conserved phenylalanine or tryptophan at the CDR3 end, a read error is likely. The chain links TRBV18 to TRBJ2-5; D remains unclear. Germline CDR1 reads KGHSH; CDR2 reads LQKENI. There are 12 residues in the CDR3. The V end was cut by 2 bases, the J end by 3 bases, with 4 bases between. The CDR3 spells CASSPGEETQYL. CDR3 in DNA: TGTGCCAGCTCACCAGGAGAAGAGACCCAGTACCTC.

This clonotype was picked up many times. The J gene is TRBJ2-7, the V gene TRBV28; tentatively, D is TRBD1 (5 bases). CDR1 and CDR2 from the germline V gene are MDHEN and SYDVKM. This CDR3 spans 12 amino acids. V was clipped by 3 bases and J by 6 bases, with 9 bases between them. The CDR3 bases are TGTGCCAGCAGTTTTGTTAGGGGCGAGCAGTACTTC. Translating gives CASSFVRGEQYF.

Many counts were recorded for this clonotype. The chain links TRBV28 to TRBJ1-1; no clear D gene. This CDR3 has 17 residues. Per germline, CDR1 MDHEN and CDR2 SYDVKM. The V and J ends lost 3 bases and 0 bases respectively, with 17 bases between them. CDR3 amino acids: CASSFVTLPTMNTEAFF. CDR3 bases: TGTGCCAGCAGTTTTGTGACCCTGCCTACCATGAACACTGAAGCTTTCTTT.

This clonotype was found a few times. CDR3 coding DNA: TGTGCCAGCAGCTTACCCCCTGGCAGGGCCGGAAACACCATATATTTT. Protein sequence: CASSLPPGRAGNTIYF. This chain uses TRBV7-9 with TRBJ1-3, with a possible D match to TRBD1 (5 bases). The V end lost 2 bases, the J end lost 4 bases, and 15 bases lay between the germline ends. The CDR3 contains 16 residues. From germline, CDR1 is SEHNR and CDR2 FQNEAQ (reference sequence).

The chain recombines TRBV9 with TRBJ1-2; the D is unclear. The ends were cut back, 0 bases at V and 9 bases at J, with 12 bases in the middle. Germline loops: CDR1 SGDLS, CDR2 YYNGEE. CDR3 size: 13 residues. This CDR3 reads CASSVANDGSYTF. The DNA for the CDR3 is TGTGCCAGCAGCGTAGCAAACGATGGTAGCTACACCTTC.

This clonotype occurred many times. V usage is TRBV29-1 and J usage is TRBJ1-2; no clear D gene. V dropped 5 bases and J dropped 1 base, with 20 bases sitting between them. Germline CDR1 and CDR2: SQVTM and ANQGSEA. The CDR3 is 16 residues long. CDR3 region: CSVTTAEAGFNYGYTF. The CDR3 nucleotides read TGCAGCGTTACTACAGCGGAGGCGGGCTTTAACTATGGCTACACCTTC.

This clonotype was counted ten times or more. One junction end disagrees with the germline gene, perhaps due to a read error. The V call is TRBV20-1, the J call TRBJ2-2; tentatively, D is TRBD2 (7 bases). The CDR3 sequence is 16 residues long. Per germline, CDR1 DFQATT and CDR2 SNEGSKA (reference sequence). The chain's CDR3 is CSARGGGITNTGELFF. The CDR3 DNA sequence: TGCAGTGCCAGAGGGGGGGGTATAACGAACACCGGGGAGCTGTTTTTT.

This clonotype was counted at least ten times. V usage is TRBV20-1 and J usage is TRBJ2-1; 10 positions match TRBD2. The CDR3 runs to 14 residues. With V trimmed by 6 bases and J by 8 bases, 10 bases remained unmatched. CDR1 is DFQATT, CDR2 SNEGSKA, per germline (reference sequence). The CDR3 sequence is CSAIKREGLYEQFF. For the CDR3, the DNA is TGCAGTGCCATTAAGCGGGAGGGACTTTATGAGCAGTTCTTC.

This clonotype turned up a few times. The CDR3, as DNA: TGCGCCAGCAGCCAAACGCCGGGGGAGACCCAGTACTTC. Protein: CASSQTPGETQYF. The chain joins TRBV4-1 to TRBJ2-5; a possible D gene is TRBD2 (5 bases). Germline lookup yields CDR1 MGHRA and CDR2 YSYEKL. Deletions cut 2 bases from V and 5 bases from J, with 9 bases between. The CDR3 is 13 amino acids.

The chain links TRBV2 to TRBJ2-3; 12 nucleotides agree with TRBD2. Per the germline V gene, CDR1 is SNHLY and CDR2 is FYNNEI. The CDR3 runs to 15 residues. The V and J ends lost 8 bases and 2 bases, in that order; junction bases with no gene match: 5. Here the CDR3 reads CASLLAGGFTDTQYF. Here the CDR3 DNA reads TGTGCCAGCCTACTAGCGGGAGGATTCACAGATACGCAGTATTTT.

The chain uses TRBV18 and TRBJ2-7; 9 nucleotides align to TRBD1. CDR1 and CDR2 (germline): KGHSH, LQKENI. V gave up 3 bases and J gave up 6 bases; unmatched junction bases: 9. This CDR3 is 15 amino acids long. The CDR3 DNA reads TGTGCCAGCTCACCGAGGACAGGGGAATTGGTCGAGCAGTACTTC. It encodes CASSPRTGELVEQYF.

This clonotype was recorded many times. J is TRBJ2-7 and V is TRBV18; maybe TRBD1 (5 bases). The germline CDR1 and CDR2 sequences are KGHSH and LQKENI. The CDR3 consists of 13 residues. Deletions cut 2 bases from V and 7 bases from J, with 12 bases between. The CDR3 DNA reads TGTGCCAGCTCACCAGGGGCCCGCTCGGAGCAGTACTTC. This codes for CASSPGARSEQYF. Full variable domain (missing parts from reference TRBV18 and TRBJ2-7): NAGVMQNPRHLVRRRGQEARLRCSPMKGHSHVYWYRQLPEEGLKFMVYLQKENIIDESGMPKERFSAEFPKEGPSILRIQQVVRGDSAAYFCASSPGARSEQYFGPGTRLTVT.

This clonotype was recorded at least ten times. The chain has TRBV6-1 and TRBJ2-2, with D maybe TRBD2 (6 bases). The germline V and J ends were trimmed by 5 bases and 3 bases, with 10 bases remaining between them. The CDR3 loop spans 14 amino acids. CDR1 MNHNS and CDR2 SASEGT come from the germline V gene. In DNA, the CDR3 is TGTGCCAGCAGTCGGGGGTCAGACACCGGGGAGCTGTTTTTT. This codes for CASSRGSDTGELFF.